This entry lists 15 T cell receptor beta chains sequenced from one sample in a study of Graves' ophthalmopathy and Graves' hyperthyroidism. Amplifying from RNA transcripts, the study obtained TCR beta CDR3 regions. HTBI primers primed a first-round RT-PCR, and a second-round multiplex PCR followed. TCRdb redid the calling of the multiplex PCR reads with MiXCR, one entry per CDR3 protein. This sample carries some 240,000 distinct CDR3 sequences, approximately 42% of them seen once, and the ten largest clones take around 47%. The specimen was peripheral blood. The source is an adult man with Graves' ophthalmopathy.

The CDR3 spells CASSQMGAGYEQYF. DNA for the CDR3: TGTGCCAGCAGCCAGATGGGGGCCGGCTACGAGCAGTACTTC. The V call is TRBV7-6, the J call TRBJ2-7; D is possibly TRBD1 (6 bases). The V end was cut by 5 bases, the J end by 3 bases, with 14 bases between. The CDR3 runs 14 residues. Per germline, CDR1 SGHVS and CDR2 FNYEAQ.

The V and J genes are TRBV7-9 and TRBJ2-7, with 7 bases lining up with TRBD1. Looked up from germline, CDR1 is SEHNR and CDR2 is FQNEAQ (reference sequence). Trimming took 2 bases from V and 1 from J; bases not matched to a gene: 5. The CDR3 spans 15 residues. DNA of the CDR3: TGTGCCAGCAGCTTATCCACGACAGGGTCCTACGAGCAGTACTTC. Amino acid sequence: CASSLSTTGSYEQYF.

The gene calls are TRBV7-6 and TRBJ2-5, with TRBD1 matching 8 bases. Germline lookup yields CDR1 SGHVS and CDR2 FNYEAQ. V lost 4 bases, J lost 2 bases, and 6 bases stayed unmatched. The CDR3 totals 15 residues. The CDR3 region is CASSSRTGLQETQYF. CDR3 nucleotide sequence: TGTGCCAGCAGCTCCCGGACAGGGCTACAAGAGACCCAGTACTTC.

The chain joins TRBV20-1 to TRBJ1-3; weak D call: TRBD1 (5 bases). Germline V CDR1 and CDR2: DFQATT, SNEGSKA (reference sequence). The V and J ends lost 6 bases and 4 bases respectively, with 13 bases between them. This CDR3 region has 13 residues. The CDR3 spells CSARRGGGNTIYF. The CDR3 region has the DNA TGCAGTGCACGGAGGGGAGGCGGAAACACCATATATTTT.

This sequence joins TRBV24-1 and TRBJ1-2; D gene ambiguous. This CDR3 has 13 amino acids. Trimming left V 4 bases short and J 6 bases short, with 11 bases between. Germline lookup yields CDR1 KGHDR and CDR2 SFDVKD. The CDR3 is CATSEQGRDGYTF. DNA of the CDR3: TGTGCCACCAGTGAACAAGGAAGGGATGGCTACACCTTC.

This clonotype occurred a few times. The rearrangement joins TRBV2 to TRBJ1-5; TRBD1 matches 7 bases. The germline CDR1 and CDR2 sequences are SNHLY and FYNNEI. The CDR3 extends over 14 amino acids. V gave up 5 bases and J gave up 6 bases; unmatched junction bases: 7. This CDR3 reads CASSSGGLGQPQHF. CDR3 in DNA: TGTGCCAGCAGTTCAGGGGGACTGGGTCAGCCCCAGCATTTT. Full variable domain (outside the CDR3, taken from reference TRBV2 and TRBJ1-5): EPEVTQTPSHQVTQMGQEVILRCVPISNHLYFYWYRQILGQKVEFLVSFYNNEISEKSEIFDDQFSVERPDGSNFTLKIRSTKLEDSAMYFCASSSGGLGQPQHFGDGTRLSIL.

The table lists this clonotype with a few counts. This chain joins TRBV7-9 and TRBJ2-7; 9 bases align to TRBD1. The CDR3 is 14 amino acids. V trimming: 1 base; J trimming: 2 bases; junction bases outside the gene matches: 0. The germline gives CDR1 SEHNR, CDR2 FQNEAQ (reference sequence). The DNA for the CDR3 is TGTGCCAGCAGCTTAGACAGGGGGCCCTACGAGCAGTACTTC. This encodes CASSLDRGPYEQYF.

The CDR3 region is CASSYSNRETQYF. In DNA form, the CDR3 reads TGCGCCAGCAGTTACTCGAATCGGGAGACCCAGTACTTC. The chain joins TRBV10-1 to TRBJ2-5, with D unresolved. Germline CDR1 WNHNN, CDR2 SYGVQD (reference sequence). Trimming removed 5 bases from V and 5 bases from J, with 12 bases in between. The CDR3 consists of 13 residues.

This clonotype was counted ten times or more. V usage is TRBV7-2 and J usage is TRBJ1-5; D not certain. Germline lookup yields CDR1 SGHTA and CDR2 FQGNSA. This CDR3 contains 12 residues. V was trimmed by 1 base and J by 5 bases, leaving 3 bases between them. CDR3 protein: CASSLGYQPQHF. Written as DNA, the CDR3 is TGTGCCAGCAGCTTAGGTTATCAGCCCCAGCATTTT.

Worth noting for this clonotype: This sequence may be a read error, since a much larger clone differs from it by one base. The conserved final phenylalanine or tryptophan is absent from the CDR3, which likely points to a read error. The gene calls are TRBV24-1 and TRBJ1-1, with D hard to call. This CDR3 is built from 12 residues. Per the germline V gene, CDR1 is KGHDR and CDR2 is SFDVKD. Trimming removed 4 bases from V and 5 bases from J, with 7 bases in between. CDR3 nucleotide sequence: TGTGCCACCAGTGACCCTGGGACTGAAGCTTTCCTT. Translated, it gives CATSDPGTEAFL.

V is TRBV7-9 and J is TRBJ1-2, with 9 nucleotides matching TRBD1. Looked up from germline, CDR1 is SEHNR and CDR2 is FQNEAQ (reference sequence). With 4 bases clipped from V and 8 bases from J, the junction kept 5 bases outside the gene matches. The CDR3 has 13 residues. The CDR3 reads CASSSGTGSGYTF. The CDR3 DNA sequence: TGTGCCAGCAGCTCGGGGACAGGGAGCGGCTACACCTTC.

This clonotype was seen repeatedly, ten times or more. The chain recombines TRBV10-3 with TRBJ1-5; perhaps TRBD1 as D (6 bases). CDR1 and CDR2 (germline): ENHRY, SYGVKD. V was trimmed by 3 bases and J by 2 bases, leaving 8 bases between them. The CDR3 sequence is 14 residues long. The CDR3 here is CAISDRQGNQPQHF. CDR3 DNA: TGTGCCATCAGTGACCGACAGGGCAATCAGCCCCAGCATTTT.

The V gene is TRBV7-3, the J gene TRBJ1-4; D unclear. The germline V and J ends were trimmed by 3 bases and 16 bases, with 9 bases remaining between them. Germline lookup yields CDR1 SGHTA and CDR2 FQGTGA. This CDR3 comprises 10 residues. CDR3 region: CASSFGNRFF. The CDR3 coding sequence is TGTGCCAGCAGCTTCGGGAACAGGTTTTTT. Variable domain in full (rest from reference TRBV7-3 and TRBJ1-4): GAGVSQTPSNKVTEKGKYVELRCDPISGHTALYWYRQSLGQGPEFLIYFQGTGAADDSGLPNDRFFAVRPEGSVSTLKIQRTERGDSAVYLCASSFGNRFFGSGTQLSVL.

CDR3 bases: TGTGCCAGCAGCCAAGAGATAGGGGAGAAGGCTGAAGCTTTCTTT. Protein sequence: CASSQEIGEKAEAFF. This rearrangement joins TRBV7-2 to TRBJ1-1, with D perhaps matching TRBD1 (5 bases). Germline V gene sequence: CDR1 SGHTA, CDR2 FQGNSA. This CDR3 comprises 15 residues. Trimming pared 5 bases from V and 6 bases from J, leaving 19 bases between.

This clonotype occurred once. Sequence at one end of the junction differs from germline and may be a read error. J is TRBJ2-5 and V is TRBV10-3; 8 positions match TRBD2. Germline CDR1 and CDR2: ENHRY and SYGVKD. The CDR3 totals 14 residues. The CDR3 loop reads CASSEGTSRKTQYF. The CDR3 nucleotides are TGTGCCAGCAGTGAAGGGACTAGTAGAAAGACCCAGTACTTC.